One sample yielded the 2 T cell receptor beta chains listed below, sequenced in a study of T-cell memory formation after mild COVID-19. Each CDR3 protein gets one entry after TCRdb re-called the 5' RACE reads with MiXCR. This table has 580,000 or so distinct CDR3 sequences, roughly 17% appearing once. The specimen was PBMCs or a T cell subset sorted from them (not recorded which). The source of these receptors is an adult woman who had mild COVID-19 (a few samples of this study predate the infection). Cell type and time point are not known.

The J gene is TRBJ1-1, the V gene TRBV3-1; D perhaps matches TRBD1 (5 bases). The CDR3 is 12 amino acids. V dropped 3 bases and J dropped 11 bases, with 13 bases sitting between them. Per germline, CDR1 LGHDT and CDR2 YNNKEL (reference sequence). The CDR3 region has the DNA TGTGCCAGCAGCCAGGGGGGAATGCGCGCTTTCTTT. This translates into CASSQGGMRAFF.

This clonotype has only a few counts. The J gene is TRBJ2-7, the V gene TRBV6-2 or TRBV6-3; the match to TRBD1 covers 11 bases. This CDR3 comprises 12 residues. CDR1 is MNHEY and CDR2 is SVGEGT in the germline V gene. V shed 8 bases and J 10 bases; nucleotides not matched to a gene: 7. The CDR3 sequence is CASGQGAATQYF. The DNA of the CDR3 is TGTGCCAGCGGACAGGGGGCGGCCACTCAGTACTTC.